This T cell receptor (beta chain) was found in a study of blood T cell repertoires in COVID-19. Turning to the study itself: Specimens from acute and convalescent COVID-19 originated in the United States, Italy and Spain. T cells, B-cell-depleted T cells, or PBMCs provided the cDNA or gDNA that served as material.

Per the authors' pipeline: Cell counts per sample came from amplifying reference gene primers. The data were produced by immunoSEQ multiplex PCR, yet TCRdb's version contains in-frame clones alone and is incomplete. That table gives V, J and clone size, and the DNA gave D and trimming. The sample has approximately 250,000 clones, approximately 88% seen once. The CDR3 is 15 amino acids. V shed 6 bases and J shed 2 bases, with 18 bases lying between them. Germline CDR1 and CDR2: SGHKS and YYEKEE (reference sequence). The sample consisted of peripheral blood. V usage is TRBV5-5 and J usage is TRBJ2-7; D not certain. The source of this sequence is a woman between 70 and 85 years old with COVID-19, enrolled during active disease. CDR3 region: CASTPSRTVTYEQYF. The CDR3 DNA sequence: TGTGCCAGCACCCCCTCGAGAACGGTGACCTACGAGCAGTACTTC.